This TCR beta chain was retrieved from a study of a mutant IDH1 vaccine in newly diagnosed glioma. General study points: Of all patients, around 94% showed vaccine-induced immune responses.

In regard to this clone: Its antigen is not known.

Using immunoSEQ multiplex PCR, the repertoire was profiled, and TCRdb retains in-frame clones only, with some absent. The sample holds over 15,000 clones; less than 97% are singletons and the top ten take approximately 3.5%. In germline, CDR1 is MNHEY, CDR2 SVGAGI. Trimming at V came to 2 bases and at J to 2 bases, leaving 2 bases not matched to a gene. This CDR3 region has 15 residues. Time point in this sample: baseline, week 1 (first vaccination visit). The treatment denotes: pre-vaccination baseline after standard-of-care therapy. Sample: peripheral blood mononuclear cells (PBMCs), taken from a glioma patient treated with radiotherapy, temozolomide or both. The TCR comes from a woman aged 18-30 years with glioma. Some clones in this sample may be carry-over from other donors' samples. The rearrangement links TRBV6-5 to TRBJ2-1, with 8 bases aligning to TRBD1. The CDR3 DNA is TGTGCCAGCAGTTACGGGGGACAGGCCTACAATGAGCAGTTCTTC. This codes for CASSYGGQAYNEQFF.